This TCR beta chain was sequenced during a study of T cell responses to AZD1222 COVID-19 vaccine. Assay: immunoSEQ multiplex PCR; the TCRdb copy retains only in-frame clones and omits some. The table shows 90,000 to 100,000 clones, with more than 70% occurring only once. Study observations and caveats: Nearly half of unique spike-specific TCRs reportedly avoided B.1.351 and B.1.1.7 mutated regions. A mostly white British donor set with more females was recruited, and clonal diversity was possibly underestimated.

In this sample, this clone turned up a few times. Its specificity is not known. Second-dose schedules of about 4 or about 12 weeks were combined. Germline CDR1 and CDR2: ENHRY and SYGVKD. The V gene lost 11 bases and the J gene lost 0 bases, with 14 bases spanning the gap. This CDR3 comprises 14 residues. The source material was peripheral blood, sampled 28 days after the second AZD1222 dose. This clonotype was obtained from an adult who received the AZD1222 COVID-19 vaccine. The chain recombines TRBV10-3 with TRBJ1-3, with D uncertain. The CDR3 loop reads CAASITSSGNTIYF. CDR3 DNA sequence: TGTGCCGCCTCGATAACCAGCTCTGGAAACACCATATATTTT.